This is a list of T cell receptor beta chains from one sample in a study of cytomegalovirus exposure and HLA in healthy donors. Data came from immunoSEQ multiplex PCR; TCRdb stores just in-frame clones and leaves some out. The sample contains around 180,000 clones, 81% of which appear only once. Sequencing used PBMCs. These receptors all stem from a man between 18 and 35 years old in good health and CMV-seronegative. Each CDR3 is given with its conserved first and last residue. Each record gives: clone size, V gene, J gene, D gene, CDR3 DNA, CDR3 protein. D genes are given only for firm matches. Size values are once, few and many counts, or a class for expanded clones, and some rows have none.

clone size: -
V gene: TRBV7-9
J gene: TRBJ2-1
D gene: TRBD2
CDR3 DNA: TGTGCCAGCAGCTTAGCTAGCGGGAACAATGAGCAGTTCTTC
CDR3 protein: CASSLASGNNEQFF

clone size: -
V gene: TRBV5-4
J gene: TRBJ2-3
D gene: -
CDR3 DNA: TGTGCCAGCAGCTGGTTCCGGGGTCCGTATGGCACAGATACGCAGTATTTT
CDR3 protein: CASSWFRGPYGTDTQYF

clone size: few
V gene: TRBV15
J gene: TRBJ1-5
D gene: -
CDR3 DNA: TGTGCCACCAGCAGAGATCTCGTACAGGGCCTAGCCCAGCATTTT
CDR3 protein: CATSRDLVQGLAQHF

clone size: once
V gene: TRBV18
J gene: TRBJ2-1
D gene: -
CDR3 DNA: TGTGCCAGCTCACCGTGGACTGCTTCTAGCAATGAGCAGTTCTTC
CDR3 protein: CASSPWTASSNEQFF

clone size: -
V gene: TRBV4-3
J gene: TRBJ1-2
D gene: -
CDR3 DNA: TGCGCCAGCAGCCAAGATTTAGGGGACTATGGCTACACCTTC
CDR3 protein: CASSQDLGDYGYTF

clone size: -
V gene: TRBV5-4
J gene: TRBJ2-3
D gene: TRBD2
CDR3 DNA: TGTGCCAGCAGCCCCGAGCGGGGAAGCACAGATACGCAGTATTTT
CDR3 protein: CASSPERGSTDTQYF

clone size: -
V gene: TRBV19
J gene: TRBJ1-5
D gene: -
CDR3 DNA: TGTGCCAGTACCATGATAGGGGGTCAGCCCCAGCATTTT
CDR3 protein: CASTMIGGQPQHF

clone size: -
V gene: TRBV14
J gene: TRBJ2-3
D gene: -
CDR3 DNA: TGTGCCAGCAGCCAAGATGCAGGGGCGTGGGACACAGATACGCAGTATTTT
CDR3 protein: CASSQDAGAWDTDTQYF

clone size: -
V gene: TRBV7-8
J gene: TRBJ2-5
D gene: TRBD2
CDR3 DNA: TGTGCCAGCAGCTTAGAGATCGGGGGGCAAGAGACCCAGTACTTC
CDR3 protein: CASSLEIGGQETQYF

clone size: -
V gene: TRBV12-5
J gene: TRBJ2-5
D gene: -
CDR3 DNA: TGTGCTAGTGGTTTGGGTAGCGGCAGGGAAGAGACCCAGTACTTC
CDR3 protein: CASGLGSGREETQYF

clone size: -
V gene: TRBV7-9
J gene: TRBJ2-3
D gene: TRBD1
CDR3 DNA: TGTGCCAGCAGCCCGGCGGACAGGGATATCACAGATACGCAGTATTTT
CDR3 protein: CASSPADRDITDTQYF

clone size: -
V gene: TRBV23-1
J gene: TRBJ1-4
D gene: -
CDR3 DNA: TGCGCCAGCAGTCAAGGCGCAGGGATCACCTATTATGATGAAAAACTGTTTTTT
CDR3 protein: CASSQGAGITYYDEKLFF

clone size: few
V gene: TRBV30
J gene: TRBJ1-1
D gene: TRBD1
CDR3 DNA: TGTGCCTGGAGTGTACAGGGGCCTGAAGCTTTCTTT
CDR3 protein: CAWSVQGPEAFF

clone size: -
V gene: TRBV28
J gene: TRBJ1-2
D gene: -
CDR3 DNA: TGTGCCAGCAGCCCACGACGGGACTGGGGGTATGGCTACACCTTC
CDR3 protein: CASSPRRDWGYGYTF